This is a list of T cell receptor beta chains from one sample in a study of cytomegalovirus exposure and HLA in healthy donors. Repertoires were generated with immunoSEQ multiplex PCR, while TCRdb's copy carries only in-frame clones and drops some. The table shows more than 80,000 clones, with 55% to 75% occurring only once. Specimen: PBMCs. The receptors shown here come from a man aged 50-59 years in good health and CMV-seronegative. The CDR3 runs from the conserved cysteine through the conserved F or W. Fields, in order: CDR3 length, J gene, V gene, D gene, clone size, CDR3 protein, CDR3 DNA. The D gene is left open where the match is weak. Clone size appears in some rows only: once, few, many, or a class for an expanded clone.

13 TRBJ1-5 TRBV27 NA NA CASSATRYQPQHF TGTGCCAGCAGTGCCACGAGATATCAGCCCCAGCATTTT
15 TRBJ2-3 TRBV5-1 NA few CASTRRWGDTDTQYF TGCGCCAGCACTCGACGGTGGGGGGACACAGATACGCAGTATTTT
14 TRBJ1-5 TRBV4-3 NA NA CASSQVSSGQPQHF TGCGCCAGCAGCCAAGTAAGTTCCGGTCAGCCCCAGCATTTT
16 TRBJ1-3 TRBV7-3 NA NA CASSPSQAGAGNTIYF TGTGCCAGCAGCCCATCTCAGGCAGGGGCTGGAAACACCATATATTTT
16 TRBJ2-5 TRBV7-7 TRBD1 NA CASSFEGQATQETQYF TGTGCTAGCAGCTTCGAGGGACAGGCGACCCAAGAGACCCAGTACTTC
13 TRBJ1-5 TRBV7-9 NA NA CATGWGGSKPQHF TGTGCCACCGGATGGGGGGGTTCGAAGCCCCAGCATTTT
15 TRBJ2-5 TRBV12-5 NA few CASGSSLGVGGTQYF TGTGCTAGTGGTTCCTCACTCGGAGTAGGCGGGACCCAGTACTTC
14 TRBJ1-4 TRBV5-1 NA NA CASSPRGGYEKLFF TGCGCCAGCAGCCCTCGTGGGGGGTATGAAAAACTGTTTTTT
13 TRBJ1-1 TRBV6-1 NA NA CASSEVTGAEAFF TGTGCCAGCAGTGAGGTAACGGGGGCTGAAGCTTTCTTT
15 TRBJ2-2 TRBV30 NA NA CAWLRWGVRAGELFF TGTGCCTGGTTAAGATGGGGGGTACGGGCCGGGGAGCTGTTTTTT
16 TRBJ1-1 TRBV5-4 NA once CASSASDITGNTEAFF TGTGCCAGCAGCGCGAGCGACATTACAGGGAACACTGAAGCTTTCTTT
15 TRBJ2-4 TRBV5-1 NA NA CASSLSGLPKNIQYF TGCGCCAGCAGCTTGTCGGGTCTCCCCAAAAACATTCAGTACTTC
13 TRBJ2-5 TRBV25-1 NA NA CASSRGTSLAQYF TGTGCCAGCAGCCGCGGGACCTCACTGGCCCAGTACTTC
15 TRBJ2-5 TRBV6-5 NA NA CASSYSRYIQETQYF TGTGCCAGCAGTTACAGCAGGTACATCCAAGAGACCCAGTACTTC
15 TRBJ1-2 TRBV27 NA NA CASSPNWFGGDGYTF TGTGCCAGCAGTCCGAATTGGTTCGGAGGGGATGGCTACACCTTC
15 TRBJ2-3 TRBV18 NA NA CASSFNRVDTDTQYF TGTGCCAGCTCGTTCAACAGGGTTGACACAGATACGCAGTATTTT
16 TRBJ2-7 TRBV4-1 TRBD1 few CASSLAHPTGVYEQYF TGCGCCAGCAGCCTAGCCCACCCGACAGGGGTATACGAGCAGTACTTC
14 TRBJ2-7 TRBV7-2 TRBD2 few CASSDRDYSYEQYF TGTGCCAGCAGCGACCGGGACTACTCCTACGAGCAGTACTTC
13 TRBJ2-3 TRBV10-3 NA NA CAISEGLSPTQYF TGTGCCATCAGTGAGGGGCTCTCTCCTACGCAGTATTTT
13 TRBJ2-7 TRBV28 NA few CASSYPAGYEQYF TGTGCCAGCAGTTACCCAGCAGGCTACGAGCAGTACTTC
15 TRBJ1-3 TRBV5-1 TRBD1 NA CASSLEGTGRNTIYF TGCGCCAGCAGCTTGGAAGGGACAGGCAGAAACACCATATATTTT
16 TRBJ2-3 TRBV5-4 TRBD2 NA CASSLWLAGGTDTQYF TGTGCCAGCAGCTTGTGGTTAGCGGGAGGCACAGATACGCAGTATTTT
15 TRBJ2-5 TRBV6-1 TRBD2 NA CASSHGLAGEETQYF TGTGCCAGCAGCCATGGACTAGCGGGAGAAGAGACCCAGTACTTC
12 TRBJ2-3 TRBV5-1 TRBD1 NA CASSRQGDTQYF TGCGCCAGCAGCCGACAGGGTGATACGCAGTATTTT
15 TRBJ2-2 TRBV12-5 TRBD2 NA CASGLASGNTGELFF TGTGCTAGTGGTTTGGCTAGCGGGAACACCGGGGAGCTGTTTTTT
14 TRBJ2-7 TRBV5-1 NA NA CASKGAVSSYEQYF TGCGCCAGCAAAGGGGCGGTGAGCTCCTACGAGCAGTACTTC
12 TRBJ1-3 TRBV29-1 TRBD1 once CSVAWARGAIYF TGCAGCGTTGCATGGGCCAGGGGGGCCATATATTTT
15 TRBJ1-5 TRBV7-9 NA NA CASSLGGSRHQPQHF TGTGCCAGCAGCTTAGGAGGGTCGAGGCATCAGCCCCAGCATTTT
17 TRBJ1-5 TRBV15 TRBD1 NA CATRTGQGPRGNQPQHF TGTGCCACCAGAACCGGACAGGGGCCGCGGGGCAATCAGCCCCAGCATTTT
15 TRBJ1-1 TRBV10-3 NA NA CAISESFTMNTEAFF TGTGCCATCAGTGAGTCGTTCACTATGAACACTGAAGCTTTCTTT
15 TRBJ1-5 TRBV5-4 NA NA CASSPSAGPNQPQHF TGTGCCAGCAGCCCCTCCGCAGGGCCGAATCAGCCCCAGCATTTT
18 TRBJ2-1 TRBV9 TRBD2 NA CASSVVGTSGGLRDEQFF TGTGCCAGCAGCGTAGTCGGGACTAGCGGGGGGCTAAGGGATGAGCAGTTCTTC
14 TRBJ2-1 TRBV30 TRBD2 NA CAWSAGLAGVAQFF TGTGCCTGGAGTGCTGGACTAGCGGGAGTGGCGCAGTTCTTC
15 TRBJ2-5 TRBV7-3 NA NA CASSLNGGTEETQYF TGTGCCAGCAGCTTAAACGGTGGTACCGAAGAGACCCAGTACTTC
13 TRBJ1-3 TRBV2 TRBD1 NA CAAGGRTGNTIYF TGTGCCGCAGGGGGCAGGACTGGAAACACCATATATTTT
14 TRBJ1-4 TRBV4-3 TRBD1 NA CASSQGRGIGKLFF TGCGCCAGCAGCCAGGGCAGGGGGATAGGAAAACTGTTTTTT
16 TRBJ1-1 TRBV7-8 TRBD1 NA CASSLVRWDRGAEAFF TGTGCCAGCAGCTTAGTTCGGTGGGACAGGGGGGCTGAAGCTTTCTTT
13 TRBJ1-4 TRBV2 NA NA CASSESRIEKLFF TGTGCCAGCAGTGAATCCAGGATCGAAAAACTGTTTTTT
16 TRBJ2-2 TRBV4-2 TRBD2 NA CASSLGAAGGGGELFF TGTGCCAGCAGCCTCGGAGCGGCGGGAGGAGGCGGGGAGCTGTTTTTT
17 TRBJ1-3 TRBV19 TRBD1 NA CASSRWGQGDSGNTIYF TGTGCCAGTTCCCGGTGGGGACAGGGAGACTCTGGAAACACCATATATTTT